This is a list of T cell receptor beta chains from one sample in a study of T cell changes during pregnancy in multiple sclerosis. TCRdb's copy holds only in-frame clones and misses some; the assay was immunoSEQ multiplex PCR. This sample carries about 60,000 clones, roughly 93% of them seen once, and the ten largest clones take 3% to 4.5%. This specimen consisted of CD8+ T cells from peripheral blood mononuclear cells, obtained in the second trimester of pregnancy. Every receptor here comes from a female donor with multiple sclerosis, enrolled in a pregnancy study. Each CDR3 is given with its conserved first and last residue. D genes are given only for firm matches. Some rows have no size entry. The others give once, few or many, or a class for an expanded clone.

TRBV11-3	TRBJ2-7	NA	NA	TGTGCCAGCAGCTTACGTCCCTCCTACGAGCAGTACTTC	CASSLRPSYEQYF
TRBV10-3	TRBJ2-7	NA	TRBD2	TGTGCCATCAGAGTAGCGGGGGGGAGCTCCTACGAGCAGTACTTC	CAIRVAGGSSYEQYF
TRBV19	TRBJ2-1	NA	NA	TGTGCCAGTAGTCCCCGGGAGAGGCGGAGATTCTCCTACAATGAGCAGTTCTTC	CASSPRERRRFSYNEQFF
TRBV13	TRBJ2-1	NA	TRBD2	TGTGCCAGCAGCCCCCGGACTAGCGGGAGACGTGAGCAGTTCTTC	CASSPRTSGRREQFF
TRBV4-1	TRBJ2-1	NA	NA	TGCGCCAGCAGCCAAACCCACCGAACAACCTACAATGAGCAGTTCTTC	CASSQTHRTTYNEQFF
TRBV4-1	TRBJ2-7	few	TRBD2	TGCGCCAGCAGCCAAAGGACTAGCGGGGCCTACGAGCAGTACTTC	CASSQRTSGAYEQYF
TRBV5-4	TRBJ1-4	NA	TRBD1	TGTGCCAGCAGCCCGGGACAGGGGGTTGGTAGAACTAATGAAAAACTGTTTTTT	CASSPGQGVGRTNEKLFF
TRBV4-3	TRBJ1-5	NA	TRBD1	TGCGCCAGCAGCCAGCAAAGGGACAGGGATCAGCCCCAGCATTTT	CASSQQRDRDQPQHF
TRBV4-1	TRBJ2-7	NA	NA	TGCGCCAGCAGCCAAGAAAGAGAGAGCTCCTACGAGCAGTACTTC	CASSQERESSYEQYF
TRBV4-1	TRBJ2-7	NA	TRBD1	TGCGCCAGCAGCCAGGAACCGGGACAGTTTTACGAGCAGTACTTC	CASSQEPGQFYEQYF
TRBV29-1	TRBJ2-7	NA	TRBD2	TGCAGCGTTTTAGGGACTAGCGGCAGCTCCTACGAGCAGTACTTC	CSVLGTSGSSYEQYF
TRBV2	TRBJ2-4	NA	NA	TGTGCCTCCACTAGCTCTCTAGCCAAAAACATTCAGTACTTC	CASTSSLAKNIQYF
TRBV6-5	TRBJ1-2	NA	NA	TGTGCCAGCAGTTACGGGGGACTCTATGGCTACACCTTC	CASSYGGLYGYTF
TRBV6-4	TRBJ1-1	NA	NA	TGTGCCAGCAGTGCGTTCCCCCGGACTGCCAACACTGAAGCTTTCTTT	CASSAFPRTANTEAFF
TRBV27	TRBJ2-3	NA	TRBD2	TGTGCCAGCAGTCTCGACCCGGCGGGACTAGCGGGAGGCACAGATACGCAGTATTTT	CASSLDPAGLAGGTDTQYF
TRBV2	TRBJ2-7	NA	TRBD1	TGTGCCAGCAGTGAGAAAGACAGGGGGAACTCCTACGAGCAGTACTTC	CASSEKDRGNSYEQYF
TRBV25-1	TRBJ1-6	NA	NA	TGTGCCAGCAGTGAATTTTACAACTCACCCCTCCACTTT	CASSEFYNSPLHF
TRBV2	TRBJ2-2	NA	TRBD2	TGTGCCAGCAGTCTTAGCGGGGGGCCAGGCACCGGGGAGCTGTTTTTT	CASSLSGGPGTGELFF
TRBV5-1	TRBJ2-1	once	TRBD1	TGCGCCAGCAGCTTGGAAGGACAGGGAACTTTAACCGTTGAGCAGTTCTTC	CASSLEGQGTLTVEQFF
TRBV6-1	TRBJ1-1	NA	NA	TGTGCCAGCAGTGATAGGACAGTAGAAGCTTTCTTT	CASSDRTVEAFF
TRBV6-1	TRBJ1-2	NA	NA	TGTGCCAGCAGTGAAATGGGGCTAGGAAGATATGGCTACACCTTC	CASSEMGLGRYGYTF
TRBV6-4	TRBJ1-1	NA	TRBD1	TGTGCCAGCAGTGCAGGGGGCACTGAAGCTTTCTTT	CASSAGGTEAFF
TRBV9	TRBJ2-5	NA	TRBD1	TGTGCCAGCAGCGTAGAGGGACAGGGCGGGGAGACCCAGTACTTC	CASSVEGQGGETQYF
TRBV7-3	TRBJ2-1	NA	TRBD1	TGTGCCAGCAGCTTTGAACAGGGGGCGCTGAATGAGCAGTTCTTC	CASSFEQGALNEQFF
TRBV30	TRBJ2-7	NA	NA	TGTGCCTGGAGTGTTTTAGCCCACGAGCAGTACTTC	CAWSVLAHEQYF
TRBV5-8	TRBJ1-1	NA	NA	TGTGCCAGCAGCTTGGCCTTGACAGTGGAAGCTTTCTTT	CASSLALTVEAFF
TRBV2	TRBJ1-1	NA	NA	TGTGCCAGCAGTGAACCGGGTGGTCCTGCTGAAGCTTTCTTT	CASSEPGGPAEAFF
TRBV7-9	TRBJ1-2	NA	TRBD1	TGTGCCAGCAGCTTTTATGGGACAGGGGTTGGCTACACCTTC	CASSFYGTGVGYTF
TRBV4-3	TRBJ2-1	NA	NA	TGCGCCAGCAGCCAAGATTGGGGAGGTGCCGGTGAGCAGTTCTTC	CASSQDWGGAGEQFF
TRBV9	TRBJ1-2	NA	TRBD1	TGTGCCAGCAGCCCTCGGGAGGGGGCGGAAGGCTACACCTTC	CASSPREGAEGYTF
TRBV28	TRBJ2-1	NA	TRBD2	TGTGCCAGCAGTTCCATACCCCTAGCGGGATTCTCCTACAATGAGCAGTTCTTC	CASSSIPLAGFSYNEQFF
TRBV15	TRBJ1-1	NA	NA	TGTGCCACCAGCAGAGACAGGCCGCTTATGAACACTGAAGCTTTCTTT	CATSRDRPLMNTEAFF
TRBV27	TRBJ1-1	NA	NA	TGTGCCAGCAGCCGACGGGATTACACTGAAGCTTTCTTT	CASSRRDYTEAFF
TRBV14	TRBJ2-7	NA	TRBD1	TGTGCCAGCAGCCAAGGAGGACAGGTGAGCTACGAGCAGTACTTC	CASSQGGQVSYEQYF
TRBV15	TRBJ1-4	NA	NA	TGTGCCACCAGCTCCAGACAGAGCCCTAATGAAAAACTGTTTTTT	CATSSRQSPNEKLFF
TRBV28	TRBJ2-7	NA	NA	TGTGCCAGCAGCTACGGCCAAGCCGGGTACGAGCAGTACTTC	CASSYGQAGYEQYF
TRBV2	TRBJ1-2	many	TRBD1	TGTGCCAGCAGTCCGACAGGGGGCTTAGGCTATGGCTACACCTTC	CASSPTGGLGYGYTF
TRBV13	TRBJ2-5	NA	TRBD2	TGTGCCAGCAGCCCTACTAGCGGACAAGAGACCCAGTACTTC	CASSPTSGQETQYF
TRBV9	TRBJ2-3	NA	TRBD2	TGTGCCAGCAGCGCCGGGGGGGGGCCAGATACGCAGTATTTT	CASSAGGGPDTQYF
TRBV19	TRBJ2-2	NA	NA	TGTGCCAGTAGTCCGTGGACTGGATCAAACACCGGGGAGCTGTTTTTT	CASSPWTGSNTGELFF
TRBV7-6	TRBJ2-2	NA	TRBD2	TGTGCCAGCAGTGCAGGGACGGGGGGCACCGGGGAGCTGTTTTTT	CASSAGTGGTGELFF
TRBV28	TRBJ2-4	NA	NA	TGTGCCAGCAGTTTAGGAATAGGGGCAGGGCTAGCCAAAAACATTCAGTACTTC	CASSLGIGAGLAKNIQYF
TRBV27	TRBJ1-3	NA	NA	TGTGCCAGCAGTTCCGGGAGGGGAAACACCATATATTTT	CASSSGRGNTIYF
TRBV7-3	TRBJ2-1	NA	NA	TGTGCCAGCAGCTTAAACCCCCGGGTAGCCGGCTACAATGAGCAGTTCTTC	CASSLNPRVAGYNEQFF